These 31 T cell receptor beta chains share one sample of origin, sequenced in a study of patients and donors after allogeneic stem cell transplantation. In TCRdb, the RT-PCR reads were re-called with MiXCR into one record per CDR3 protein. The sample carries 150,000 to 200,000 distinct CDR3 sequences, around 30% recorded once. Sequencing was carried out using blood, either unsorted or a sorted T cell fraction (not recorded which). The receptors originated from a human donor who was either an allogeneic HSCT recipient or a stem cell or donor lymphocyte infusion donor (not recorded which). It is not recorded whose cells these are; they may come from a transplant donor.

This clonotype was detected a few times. This chain's CDR3 is CSAPFGTTNTNTQYF. As DNA, the CDR3 is TGCAGTGCTCCCTTTGGGACTACGAATACAAATACGCAGTATTTT. V usage is TRBV20-1 and J usage is TRBJ2-3; 7 positions agree with TRBD2. Germline CDR1 DFQATT, CDR2 SNEGSKA (reference sequence). Trimming removed 5 bases from V and 7 bases from J; junction bases left unmatched: 15. The CDR3 sequence is 15 residues long.

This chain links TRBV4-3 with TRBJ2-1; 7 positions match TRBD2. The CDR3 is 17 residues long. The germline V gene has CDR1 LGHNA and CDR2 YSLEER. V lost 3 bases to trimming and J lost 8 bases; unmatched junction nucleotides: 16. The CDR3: CASSQDLGGSFGDEQFF. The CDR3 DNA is TGCGCCAGCAGCCAGGATTTGGGCGGGAGTTTCGGGGATGAGCAGTTCTTC.

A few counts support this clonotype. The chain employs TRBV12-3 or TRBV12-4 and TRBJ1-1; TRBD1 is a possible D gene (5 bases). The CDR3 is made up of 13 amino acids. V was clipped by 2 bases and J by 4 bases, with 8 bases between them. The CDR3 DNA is TGTGCCAGCAGTTTATGGGGGATCACTGAAGCTTTCTTT. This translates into CASSLWGITEAFF.

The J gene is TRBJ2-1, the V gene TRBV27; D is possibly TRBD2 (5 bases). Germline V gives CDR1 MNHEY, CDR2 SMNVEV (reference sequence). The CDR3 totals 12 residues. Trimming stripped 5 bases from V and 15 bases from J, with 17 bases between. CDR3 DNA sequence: TGTGCCAGCAGTATCTCGGGGAATTCCCCGTTCTTC. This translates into CASSISGNSPFF.

CDR3 nucleotides: TGTGCCAGCAGTGAACTACAGGGGAGTAGCAATCAGCCCCAGCATTTT. Its protein is CASSELQGSSNQPQHF. The chain employs TRBV25-1 and TRBJ1-5, with 7 bases fitting TRBD1. CDR1 is MGHDK, CDR2 SYGVNS, per germline. Germline trimming cut 2 bases from V and 0 bases from J; bases unmatched to any gene: 4. The CDR3 sequence is 16 residues long.

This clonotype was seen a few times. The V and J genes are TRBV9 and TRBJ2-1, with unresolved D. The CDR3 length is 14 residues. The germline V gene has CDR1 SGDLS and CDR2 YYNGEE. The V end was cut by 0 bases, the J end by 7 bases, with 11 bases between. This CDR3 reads CASSVALVTNEQFF. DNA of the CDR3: TGTGCCAGCAGCGTAGCATTGGTGACGAATGAGCAGTTCTTC.

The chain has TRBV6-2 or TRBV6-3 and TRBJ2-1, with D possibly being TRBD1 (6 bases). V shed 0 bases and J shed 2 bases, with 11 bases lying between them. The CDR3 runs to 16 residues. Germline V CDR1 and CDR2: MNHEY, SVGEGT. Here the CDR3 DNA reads TGTGCCAGCAGTTACTCTCGACAGGACACCTACAATGAGCAGTTCTTC. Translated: CASSYSRQDTYNEQFF.

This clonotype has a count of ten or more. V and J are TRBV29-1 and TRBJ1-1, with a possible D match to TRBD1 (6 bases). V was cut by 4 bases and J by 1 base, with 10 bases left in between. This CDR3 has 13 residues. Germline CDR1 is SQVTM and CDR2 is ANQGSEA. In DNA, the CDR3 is TGCAGCGTTGTCGAGACAGGGAACACTGAAGCTTTCTTT. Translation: CSVVETGNTEAFF.

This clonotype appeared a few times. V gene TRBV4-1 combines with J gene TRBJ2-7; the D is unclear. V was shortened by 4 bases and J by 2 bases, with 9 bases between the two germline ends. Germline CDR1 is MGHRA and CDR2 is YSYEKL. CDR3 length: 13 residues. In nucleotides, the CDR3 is TGCGCCAGCAGCCCCGGGCCTGCCTACGAGCAGTACTTC. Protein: CASSPGPAYEQYF.

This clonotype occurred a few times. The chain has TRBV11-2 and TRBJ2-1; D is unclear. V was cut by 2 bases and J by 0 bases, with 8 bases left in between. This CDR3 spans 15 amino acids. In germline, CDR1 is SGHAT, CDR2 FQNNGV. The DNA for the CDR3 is TGTGCCAGCAGCTTACGCCCGACCTCCTACAATGAGCAGTTCTTC. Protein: CASSLRPTSYNEQFF. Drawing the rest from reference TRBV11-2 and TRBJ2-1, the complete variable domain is EAGVAQSPRYKIIEKRQSVAFWCNPISGHATLYWYQQILGQGPKLLIQFQNNGVVDDSQLPKDRFSAERLKGVDSTLKIQPAKLEDSAVYLCASSLRPTSYNEQFFGPGTRLTVL.

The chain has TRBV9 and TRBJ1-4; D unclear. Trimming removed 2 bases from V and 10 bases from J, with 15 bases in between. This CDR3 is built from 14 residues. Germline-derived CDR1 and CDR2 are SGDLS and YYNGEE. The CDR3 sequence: CASSVGPRGGKLFF. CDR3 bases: TGTGCCAGCAGCGTCGGTCCCCGCGGCGGAAAACTGTTTTTT.

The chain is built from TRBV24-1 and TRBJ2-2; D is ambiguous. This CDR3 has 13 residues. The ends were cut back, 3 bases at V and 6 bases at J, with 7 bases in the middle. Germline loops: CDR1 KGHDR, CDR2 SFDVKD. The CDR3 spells CATSDPDPGELFF. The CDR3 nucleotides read TGTGCCACCAGTGATCCTGACCCCGGGGAGCTGTTTTTT.

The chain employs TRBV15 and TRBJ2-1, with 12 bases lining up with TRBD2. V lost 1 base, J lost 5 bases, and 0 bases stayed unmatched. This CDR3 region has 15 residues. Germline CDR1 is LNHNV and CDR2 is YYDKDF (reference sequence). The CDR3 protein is CATSRGTSGNNEQFF. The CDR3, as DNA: TGTGCCACCAGCAGAGGGACTAGCGGGAACAATGAGCAGTTCTTC.

CDR3 region: CASSSPTRQGRGGELFF. The CDR3 DNA follows: TGTGCCAGCAGCTCCCCGACCCGTCAGGGAAGGGGCGGGGAGCTGTTTTTT. V is TRBV7-2 and J is TRBJ2-2; D might be TRBD1 (5 bases). V was clipped by 4 bases and J by 7 bases, with 22 bases between them. This CDR3 is built from 17 residues. Germline loops: CDR1 SGHTA, CDR2 FQGNSA.

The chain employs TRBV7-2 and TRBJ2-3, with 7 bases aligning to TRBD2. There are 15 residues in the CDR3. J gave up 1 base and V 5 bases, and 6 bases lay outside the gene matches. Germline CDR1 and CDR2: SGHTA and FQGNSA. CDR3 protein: CASSAPTSRTDTQYF. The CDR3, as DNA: TGTGCCAGCAGCGCGCCGACTAGCCGCACAGATACGCAGTATTTT.

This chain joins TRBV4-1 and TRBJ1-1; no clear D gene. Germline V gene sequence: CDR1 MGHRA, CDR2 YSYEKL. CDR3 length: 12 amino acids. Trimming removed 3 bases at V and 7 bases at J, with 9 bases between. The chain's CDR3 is CASSHSGYEAFF. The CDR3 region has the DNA TGCGCCAGCAGCCACTCAGGCTATGAAGCTTTCTTT.

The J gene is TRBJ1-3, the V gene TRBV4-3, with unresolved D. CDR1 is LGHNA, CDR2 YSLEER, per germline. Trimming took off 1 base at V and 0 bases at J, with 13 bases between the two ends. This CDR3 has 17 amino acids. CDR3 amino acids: CASSQGNVAYSGNTIYF. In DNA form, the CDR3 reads TGCGCCAGCAGCCAAGGGAACGTAGCTTACTCTGGAAACACCATATATTTT.

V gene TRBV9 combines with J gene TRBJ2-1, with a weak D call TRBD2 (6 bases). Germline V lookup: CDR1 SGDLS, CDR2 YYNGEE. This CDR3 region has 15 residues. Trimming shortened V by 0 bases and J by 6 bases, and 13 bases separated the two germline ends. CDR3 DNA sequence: TGTGCCAGCAGCGTAGGGAGGGAGTGGTTCAATGAGCAGTTCTTC. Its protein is CASSVGREWFNEQFF.

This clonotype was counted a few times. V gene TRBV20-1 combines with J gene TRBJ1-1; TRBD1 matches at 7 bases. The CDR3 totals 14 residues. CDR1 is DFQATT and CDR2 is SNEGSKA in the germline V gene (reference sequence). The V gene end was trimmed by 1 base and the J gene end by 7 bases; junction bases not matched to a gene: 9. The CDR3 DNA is TGCAGTGCTAGAGGGACAGGAAATTTTTATGAAGCTTTCTTT. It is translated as CSARGTGNFYEAFF.

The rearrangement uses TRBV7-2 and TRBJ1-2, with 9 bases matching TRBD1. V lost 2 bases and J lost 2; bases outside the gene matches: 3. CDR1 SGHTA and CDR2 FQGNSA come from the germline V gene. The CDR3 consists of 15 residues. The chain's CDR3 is CASSLSGTGNYGYTF. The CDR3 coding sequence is TGTGCCAGCAGCTTATCCGGGACAGGGAACTATGGCTACACCTTC.

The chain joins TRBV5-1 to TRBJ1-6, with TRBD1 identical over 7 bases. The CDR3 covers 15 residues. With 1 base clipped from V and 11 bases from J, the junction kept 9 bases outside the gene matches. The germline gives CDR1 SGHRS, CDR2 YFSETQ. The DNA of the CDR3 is TGCGCCAGCAGCTTGAGGTCGACAGGGCTTCCACCCCTCCACTTT. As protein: CASSLRSTGLPPLHF.

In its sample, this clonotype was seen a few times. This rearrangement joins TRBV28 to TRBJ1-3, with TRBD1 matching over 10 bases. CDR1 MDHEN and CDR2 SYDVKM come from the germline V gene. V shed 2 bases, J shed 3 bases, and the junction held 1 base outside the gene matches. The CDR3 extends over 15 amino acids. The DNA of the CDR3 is TGTGCCAGCAGTTTAGGGACAGGGGATGGAAACACCATATATTTT. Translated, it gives CASSLGTGDGNTIYF.

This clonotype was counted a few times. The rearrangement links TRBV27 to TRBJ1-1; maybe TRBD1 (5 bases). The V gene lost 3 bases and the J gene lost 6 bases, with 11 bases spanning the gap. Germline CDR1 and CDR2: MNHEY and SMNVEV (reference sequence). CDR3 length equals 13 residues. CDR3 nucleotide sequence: TGTGCCAGCAGTTTTATAGGGGCAGCTGAAGCTTTCTTT. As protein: CASSFIGAAEAFF.

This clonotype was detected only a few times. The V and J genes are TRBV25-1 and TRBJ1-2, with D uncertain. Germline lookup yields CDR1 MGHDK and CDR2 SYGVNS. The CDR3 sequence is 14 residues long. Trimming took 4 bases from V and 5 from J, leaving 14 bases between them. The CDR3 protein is CASSGGLAGYGYTF. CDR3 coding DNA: TGTGCCAGCAGTGGGGGTCTCGCGGGGTATGGCTACACCTTC.

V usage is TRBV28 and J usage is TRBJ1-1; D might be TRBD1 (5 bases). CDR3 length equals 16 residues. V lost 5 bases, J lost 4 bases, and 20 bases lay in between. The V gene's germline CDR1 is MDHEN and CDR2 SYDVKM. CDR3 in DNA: TGTGCCAGCAGTCAACCGACCCCACTGAGGGGCACTGAAGCTTTCTTT. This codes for CASSQPTPLRGTEAFF.

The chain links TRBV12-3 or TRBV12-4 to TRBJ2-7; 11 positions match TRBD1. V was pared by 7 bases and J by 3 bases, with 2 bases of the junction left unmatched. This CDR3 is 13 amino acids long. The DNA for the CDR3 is TGTGCCAGCACCGGGACAGGGGGCTACGAGCAGTACTTC. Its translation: CASTGTGGYEQYF.

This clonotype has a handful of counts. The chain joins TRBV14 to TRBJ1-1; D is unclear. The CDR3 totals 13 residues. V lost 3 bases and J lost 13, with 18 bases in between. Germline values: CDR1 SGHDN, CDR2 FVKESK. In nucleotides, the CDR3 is TGTGCCAGCAGCCACCGAGCCGACGGGTTAGGTTTCTTT. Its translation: CASSHRADGLGFF.

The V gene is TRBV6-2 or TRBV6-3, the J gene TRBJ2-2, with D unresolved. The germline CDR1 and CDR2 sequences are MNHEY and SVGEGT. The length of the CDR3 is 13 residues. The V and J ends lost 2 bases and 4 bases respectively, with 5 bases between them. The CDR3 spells CASSYVFTGELFF. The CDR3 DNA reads TGTGCCAGCAGTTACGTCTTCACCGGGGAGCTGTTTTTT.

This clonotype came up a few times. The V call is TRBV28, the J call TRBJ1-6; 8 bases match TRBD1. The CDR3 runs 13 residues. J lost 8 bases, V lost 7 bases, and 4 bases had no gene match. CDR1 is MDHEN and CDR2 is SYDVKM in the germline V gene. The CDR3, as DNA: TGTGCCAGCAAGACAGGGGACCATTCACCCCTCCACTTT. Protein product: CASKTGDHSPLHF.

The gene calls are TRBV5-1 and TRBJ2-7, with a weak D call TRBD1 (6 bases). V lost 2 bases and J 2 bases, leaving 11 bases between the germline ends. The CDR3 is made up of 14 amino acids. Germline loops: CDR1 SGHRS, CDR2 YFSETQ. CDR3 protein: CASSFGGQPYEQYF. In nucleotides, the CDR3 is TGCGCCAGCAGCTTTGGTGGACAGCCCTACGAGCAGTACTTC.

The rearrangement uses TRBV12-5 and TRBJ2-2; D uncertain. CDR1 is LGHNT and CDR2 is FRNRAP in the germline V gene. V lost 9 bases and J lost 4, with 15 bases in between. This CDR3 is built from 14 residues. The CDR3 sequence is CASPPWASTGELFF. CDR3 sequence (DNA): TGTGCTAGCCCCCCTTGGGCGTCCACCGGGGAGCTGTTTTTT.